This TCR beta chain is from a study of T cells expressing NK-cell markers. Across the study: The authors derived TCR beta repertoires from sorted CD3+CD56+NKG2C+, CD3+CD56+NKG2C- and CD3+CD56-NKG2C+ T cells. With respect to HCMV, seven of the eight sequenced donors were seropositive, and one was seronegative. Study-wide points: The study found these clonotypes also leading the CD3+CD56-NKG2C+ fraction in several donors.

Turning to this clonotype: What it binds is not known.

The CDR3 is 14 amino acids. Production of TCR beta cDNA relied on 5'RACE template switching with UMIs. From the 5' RACE reads, TCRdb lists one entry per CDR3 protein and no DNA. Its table lists roughly 160,000 distinct CDR3 sequences. Sequencing was performed on blood T cells: a sorted CD56 or NKG2C T cell subset, CD4+ or CD8+ T cells, or bulk PBMC T cells (not recorded which). The J gene is TRBJ1-1, the V gene TRBV12-3 or TRBV12-4; no DNA is available, so the TRBD1 call from TCRdb remains unchecked. The sequence was collected from a woman aged 18 to 75 in good health. CDR3 loop: CASRAGQANTEAFF.